A selection of T cell receptor beta chains follows, all from one sample in a study of technical replicates of blood from a few donors. Profiled with immunoSEQ multiplex PCR; TCRdb holds only in-frame clones, not every one. The table shows approximately 79,000 clones, with about 91% occurring only once. Sequenced sample: T cells isolated from PBMCs. These receptors were collected from a human donor in good health. The conserved cysteine and the conserved F or W are not part of the CDR3 here.

TRBJ2-5,TRBV18,ASSPGTETQY
TRBJ2-7,TRBV5-6,ASSSPYEQY
TRBJ1-1,TRBV6-5,ASTQGGRAF
TRBJ2-3,TRBV7-2,ASSLTSGSYTDTQY
TRBJ2-7,TRBV28,ASSSLQGLAVRREQY
TRBJ2-1,TRBV13,ASSSLDRGPYNEQF
TRBJ2-7,TRBV14,ASSQDMRGYEQY
TRBJ1-3,TRBV29-1,SVVGGRGNTIY
TRBJ2-3,TRBV25-1,ASSRDTQY
TRBJ2-1,TRBV30,AWDKASGRNEQF
TRBJ2-7,TRBV10-3,AKHPGQGFYEQY
TRBJ2-2,TRBV5-1,ASSFLKNPGTGEKDGELF
TRBJ1-5,TRBV5-6,ASSLEAGVDQPQH
TRBJ2-2,TRBV19,ASTRPGVPGELF
TRBJ2-7,TRBV9,ASSGLSNEQY
TRBJ2-1,TRBV19,ASSRSYNEQF
TRBJ1-2,TRBV9,ASSAGQTTNYGYT
TRBJ2-2,TRBV9,ASSVSPGVTGELF
TRBJ2-7,TRBV16,ASSQYGSGRGEQY
TRBJ2-7,TRBV7-6,ASSLAAADSSYEQY
TRBJ2-5,TRBV11-1,ASSLNGGETQY
TRBJ2-3,TRBV6-5,ASRDLAGGTDTQY
TRBJ2-7,TRBV19,ASSMAGAYEQY
TRBJ2-2,TRBV6-4,ASSLTPNTGELF
TRBJ2-7,TRBV28,ASSSPGTGSTYEQY
TRBJ2-3,TRBV19,ASTLSGGTDTQY
TRBJ1-3,TRBV27,ASSRGSGNTIY
TRBJ1-2,TRBV30,AWTEGANYGYT
TRBJ2-1,TRBV6-5,ASSYYETQVANEQF
TRBJ2-5,TRBV15,ATSRATGDPLELAGWETQY
TRBJ2-1,TRBV7-7,ASSSSSGGNNEQF
TRBJ2-1,TRBV14,ASRVGAGNEQF